A selection of T cell receptor beta chains follows, all from one sample in a study of shared clonotypes between healthy human individuals. This table comes from immunoSEQ multiplex PCR, and its TCRdb copy is limited to in-frame clones, with some not included. Of 2 million to 2.5 million clones in the sample, roughly 93% are singletons; the top ten hold 0.39%. Sequenced sample: naive CD4+ T cells from PBMCs. The source of these receptors is a man between 18 and 35 years old in good health. Some clones in this sample may be carry-over from other donors' samples. The CDR3 runs from the conserved cysteine through the conserved F or W. Fields, in order: D gene, clone size, V gene, J gene, CDR3 DNA, CDR3 protein. A D gene is named only where the DNA matches it firmly. Rows give clone size only sometimes, using once, few, many, or a class for an expanded clone.

TRBD2,NA,TRBV7-8,TRBJ2-7,TGTGCCAGCAGCTTAGCGGTTAGCGGGAGTTGGTCCTACGAGCAGTACTTC,CASSLAVSGSWSYEQYF
TRBD2,NA,TRBV30,TRBJ2-1,TGTGCCACGTCTCGTAGTCTAGCGGGAGACCGGAATGAGCAGTTCTTC,CATSRSLAGDRNEQFF
TRBD1,NA,TRBV9,TRBJ2-4,TGTGCCAGCAGCGCCGGACAGGGGAAAAACATTCAGTACTTC,CASSAGQGKNIQYF
NA,once,TRBV19,TRBJ1-5,TGTGCCAGTAGTATTTGGCACGCCATCAATCAGCCCCAGCATTTT,CASSIWHAINQPQHF
TRBD2,NA,TRBV27,TRBJ2-7,TGTGCCAGCAGCACCATCACTAGCGGGAGGGAATACGAGCAGTACTTC,CASSTITSGREYEQYF
TRBD1,NA,TRBV19,TRBJ1-2,TGTGCCAGTAGTGTTGACAGGGGAGGCTACACCTTC,CASSVDRGGYTF
NA,NA,TRBV6-5,TRBJ2-7,TGTGCCAGCAGCCTCCGGGACAAGAGCTCCTACGAGCAGTACTTC,CASSLRDKSSYEQYF
NA,NA,TRBV6-1,TRBJ2-2,TGTGCCAGCAGTTTAGGAACCGGGGAGCTGTTTTTT,CASSLGTGELFF
NA,NA,TRBV4-3,TRBJ2-1,TGCGCCAGCAGCCTTTCGAACGGGGGAGCCTACAATGAGCAGTTCTTC,CASSLSNGGAYNEQFF
NA,NA,TRBV6-1,TRBJ1-5,TGTGCCAGCAGTGAAGGTCCCCGGCAGCCCCAGCATTTT,CASSEGPRQPQHF
NA,NA,TRBV29-1,TRBJ1-4,TGCAGCGTCCAGACAGGCCCGAATGAAAAACTGTTTTTT,CSVQTGPNEKLFF
TRBD1,few,TRBV28,TRBJ1-3,TGTGCCAGCAGTAAGAGGGGGCTTGGAAACACCATATATTTT,CASSKRGLGNTIYF